This T cell receptor beta chain was sequenced during a study of blood T cell repertoires in COVID-19. Across the study: COVID-19 samples collected from the United States, Italy and Spain covered acute and convalescent phases. PBMCs, B-cell-depleted T cells, or T cells were the source of the cDNA or gDNA that made up the material.

The CDR3 totals 16 residues. Trimming cost V 7 bases and J 4 bases; bases outside gene matches: 14. Germline V lookup: CDR1 SEHNR, CDR2 FQNEAQ (reference sequence). Original processing methods: For nucleated cells, counts were estimated from reference gene primer amplification. Data came from immunoSEQ multiplex PCR; TCRdb stores just in-frame clones and leaves some out. V and J calls and clone size are those listed in that table; D and trimming were worked out from the DNA. This table holds just over 35,000 clones, around four fifths found once. Material: peripheral blood. The clonotype was recovered from a human donor in a cohort sampled during active or convalescent COVID-19. The donor label of this sample is uncertain. The J gene is TRBJ2-5, the V gene TRBV7-9; the match to TRBD1 covers 8 bases. This CDR3 reads CASTHWVRGPRETQYF. For the CDR3, the DNA is TGTGCCAGCACCCATTGGGTCAGGGGGCCTCGAGAGACCCAGTACTTC.